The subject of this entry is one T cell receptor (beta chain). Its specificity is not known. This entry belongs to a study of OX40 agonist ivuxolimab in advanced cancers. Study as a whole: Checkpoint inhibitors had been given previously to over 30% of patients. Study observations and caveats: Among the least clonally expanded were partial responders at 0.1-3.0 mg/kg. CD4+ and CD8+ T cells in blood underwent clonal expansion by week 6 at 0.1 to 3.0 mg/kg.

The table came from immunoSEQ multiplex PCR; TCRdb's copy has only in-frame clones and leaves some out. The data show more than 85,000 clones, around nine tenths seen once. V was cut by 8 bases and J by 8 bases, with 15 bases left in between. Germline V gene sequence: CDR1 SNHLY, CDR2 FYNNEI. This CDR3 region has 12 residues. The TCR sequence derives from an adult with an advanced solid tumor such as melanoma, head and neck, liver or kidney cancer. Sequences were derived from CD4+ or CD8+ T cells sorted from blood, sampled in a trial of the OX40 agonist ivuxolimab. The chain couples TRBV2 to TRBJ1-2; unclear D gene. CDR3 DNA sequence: TGTGCCAGCGCTTTGCCCGAAGGGGGCTACACCTTC. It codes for CASALPEGGYTF.